This T cell receptor beta chain stems from a study of blood T cell repertoires in COVID-19. Overall study: Researchers got acute and convalescent COVID-19 samples from the United States, Italy and Spain. Sample material is recorded as cDNA or gDNA derived from T cells, B-cell-depleted T cells, or PBMCs.

Authors' analysis steps: Estimates of nucleated cell counts were drawn from the amplification of reference gene primers. The protocol was immunoSEQ multiplex PCR, while the TCRdb copy is restricted to in-frame clones and leaves out a portion. From that table come the V and J calls and clone size; the DNA was used to work out D and trimming. Of a few hundred thousand clones in the sample, roughly 87% were seen once. The CDR3 spans 14 residues. CDR1 and CDR2 from the germline V gene are SQVTM and ANQGSEA. Trimming removed 7 bases from V and 9 bases from J; junction bases left unmatched: 11. The sample was peripheral blood. The chain employs TRBV29-1 and TRBJ2-1; 11 bases are a match to TRBD2. This clonotype was obtained from a woman aged 25 to 39 with acute or convalescent COVID-19. The CDR3: CSAGLAGGGSEQFF. The CDR3 coding sequence is TGCAGCGCAGGACTAGCGGGCGGAGGTAGTGAGCAGTTCTTC.